These T cell receptor beta chains were read from a single sample in a study of Ad26.COV2.S vaccination and SARS-CoV-2 variants. The assay was immunoSEQ multiplex PCR, and TCRdb's table has in-frame clones only and misses some. The top ten hold roughly 6% of the sample, which has hundreds of thousands of clones, about 88% seen once. The sequenced sample was peripheral blood, obtained in a trial of Ad26.COV2.S vaccine versus placebo. The receptors here all came from a person aged 18-60 years who received the Ad26.COV2.S COVID-19 vaccine or a placebo. The CDR3 runs from the conserved cysteine through the conserved F or W. The D gene is left open where the match is weak. Only part of the rows carry a size: once, few, many, or a class if the clone is expanded.

TRBJ2-1,TRBD2,-,TRBV27,TGTGCCAGCAGTCGCGGGGTAGCGGGAGGTACTGAGCAGTTCTTC,CASSRGVAGGTEQFF
TRBJ2-2,TRBD2,-,TRBV5-5,TGTGCCAGCACTGGGGAGGGCTCGAACACCGGGGAGCTGTTTTTT,CASTGEGSNTGELFF
TRBJ2-5,TRBD2,-,TRBV19,TGTGCCAGTACCGAATCTCCCCCCACTAGCGGGGGGAACCAAGAGACCCAGTACTTC,CASTESPPTSGGNQETQYF
TRBJ1-6,-,few,TRBV30,TGTGCCTGGGCCCGGGACGCCCGCCGTTCACCCCTCCACTTT,CAWARDARRSPLHF
TRBJ2-2,TRBD2,-,TRBV6-2/TRBV6-3,TGTGCCAGCAGTGACCCGGGACTAGCGGACACCGGGGAGCTGTTTTTT,CASSDPGLADTGELFF
TRBJ1-1,-,few,TRBV6-5,TGTGCCAGCAGTTACTCGTGGAACACTGAAGCTTTCTTT,CASSYSWNTEAFF
TRBJ1-1,-,-,TRBV25-1,TGTGCCAGCAGTGGACAGGTGCCTGAAGCTTTCTTT,CASSGQVPEAFF
TRBJ2-7,-,-,TRBV5-1,TGCGCCAGCAGCTTAGGAACAGTCACCATCTACGAGCAGTACTTC,CASSLGTVTIYEQYF
TRBJ1-3,-,-,TRBV4-2,TGTGCCAGCAGCCGAAATTCTCCCGGGACGGCATCTGAAAACACCATATATTTT,CASSRNSPGTASENTIYF
TRBJ1-1,-,-,TRBV2,TGTGCCAGCAGTTTTTTCGATCCGAACACTGAAGCTTTCTTT,CASSFFDPNTEAFF
TRBJ1-2,-,-,TRBV30,TGTGCCTGGAGTGTACTGGGCGAAAGCATCGGGGGCTACACCTTC,CAWSVLGESIGGYTF
TRBJ1-1,-,-,TRBV20-1,TGCAGTGCTGGGGGAGAGTCTGAAGCTTTCTTT,CSAGGESEAFF
TRBJ1-3,TRBD1,-,TRBV19,TGTGCCAGTAGCCTACAGGGGCACTCTGGAAACACCATATATTTT,CASSLQGHSGNTIYF
TRBJ1-1,-,-,TRBV14,TGTGCCAGCACCCAGCTAGGGGGTGAAGCTTTCTTT,CASTQLGGEAFF
TRBJ2-1,-,once,TRBV4-2,TGTGCCAGCAGCCATCCCAAAGAGGGGGTTAGGTTTGGTAATGAGCAGTTCTTC,CASSHPKEGVRFGNEQFF
TRBJ2-1,TRBD2,-,TRBV28,TGTGCCAGCAGTTCCCCACTCAGCGGGAGAACCTACAATGAGCAGTTCTTC,CASSSPLSGRTYNEQFF
TRBJ1-5,TRBD1,-,TRBV2,TGTGCCAGCAGTGATATAAGTTGGGGTCAGGGGGCCGTTAGCAATCAGCCCCAGCATTTT,CASSDISWGQGAVSNQPQHF
TRBJ2-5,TRBD2,-,TRBV27,TGTGCCAGCAGTTTGGTACGGACTAGCGGGAGCTTGGGAGAGACCCAGTACTTC,CASSLVRTSGSLGETQYF
TRBJ1-1,-,-,TRBV3-1/TRBV3-2,TGTGCCAGCAGCCACAAACGGAACACTGAAGCTTTCTTT,CASSHKRNTEAFF
TRBJ2-7,TRBD2,-,TRBV16,TGTGCCAGCAGCCACCCCGGGACTAGCGGGACGAGTGAGCAGTACTTC,CASSHPGTSGTSEQYF
TRBJ1-1,-,-,TRBV29-1,TGCAGCGTGGTTGAGGATGCTGAAGCTTTCTTT,CSVVEDAEAFF
TRBJ2-1,-,-,TRBV5-1,TGCGCCAGCAGCTTGAAACAGGTAGCGAGAAATGAGCAGTTCTTC,CASSLKQVARNEQFF
TRBJ2-1,-,-,TRBV28,TGTGCCAGCAGTTTAGAGCAGTACAATGAGCAGTTCTTC,CASSLEQYNEQFF
TRBJ2-1,TRBD2,-,TRBV4-2,TGTGCCAGCAGCCCTACTAGCGGAATAGACAATGAGCAGTTCTTC,CASSPTSGIDNEQFF
TRBJ1-6,-,-,TRBV7-3,TGTGCCAGCAGCGTGGGTAGTTCCTATAATTCACCCCTCCACTTT,CASSVGSSYNSPLHF
TRBJ2-3,-,-,TRBV12-2,TGTGCAAGTCGCTTATCGGATCGGCAGGCAGTCTGGATGGGGACAGATACGCAGTATTTT,CASRLSDRQAVWMGTDTQYF
TRBJ2-2,-,-,TRBV4-1,TGCGCCAGCAGCCGTTCAGCACTAGCATCCCAGGGCACCGGGGAGCTGTTTTTT,CASSRSALASQGTGELFF
TRBJ1-1,-,-,TRBV7-9,TGTGCCAGCAGCTTGCGGCAAATGAACACTGAAGCTTTCTTT,CASSLRQMNTEAFF
TRBJ2-7,TRBD2,-,TRBV2,TGTGCCAGCATAGAAGAGCTTGCGGGGGGCCGTACCTACGAGCAGTACTTC,CASIEELAGGRTYEQYF
TRBJ1-3,TRBD1,-,TRBV19,TGTGCCAGTACCCCAGGGGGGTACATCTCTGGAAACACCATATATTTT,CASTPGGYISGNTIYF
TRBJ2-5,TRBD2,-,TRBV10-2,TGCGCCACCACCGGGACTAGCATAGAGACCCAGTACTTC,CATTGTSIETQYF
TRBJ2-7,TRBD1,-,TRBV5-6,TGTGCCAGCACCTTGGGGACAGAGACTTTTTACGAGCAGTACTTC,CASTLGTETFYEQYF
TRBJ1-2,-,-,TRBV4-2,TGTGCCAGCAGCCTAAGTTATGGCTACACCTTC,CASSLSYGYTF
TRBJ2-3,-,-,TRBV18,TGTGCCAGCTCACCGGCACGAGGGGGTGTCACAGATACGCAGTATTTT,CASSPARGGVTDTQYF
TRBJ2-2,-,once,TRBV13,TGTGCCAGCAGCTTACGCCGGACAGCGTCGAACACCGGGGAGCTGTTTTTT,CASSLRRTASNTGELFF
TRBJ1-5,-,few,TRBV15,TGTGCCACCGAAAACAGTTACAATCAGCCCCAGCATTTT,CATENSYNQPQHF